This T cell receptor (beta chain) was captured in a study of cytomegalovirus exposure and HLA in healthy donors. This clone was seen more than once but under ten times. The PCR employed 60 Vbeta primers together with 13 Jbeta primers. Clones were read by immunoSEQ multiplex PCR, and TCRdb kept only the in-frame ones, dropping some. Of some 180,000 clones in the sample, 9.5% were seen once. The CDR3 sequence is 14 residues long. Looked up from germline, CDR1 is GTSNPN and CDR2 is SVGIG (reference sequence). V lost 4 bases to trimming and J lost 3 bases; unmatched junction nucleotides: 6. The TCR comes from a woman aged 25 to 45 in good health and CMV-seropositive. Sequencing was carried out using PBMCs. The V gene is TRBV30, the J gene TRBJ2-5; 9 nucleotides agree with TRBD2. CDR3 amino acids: CAWNSGLAKETQYF. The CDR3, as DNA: TGTGCCTGGAACTCCGGACTAGCGAAAGAGACCCAGTACTTC.